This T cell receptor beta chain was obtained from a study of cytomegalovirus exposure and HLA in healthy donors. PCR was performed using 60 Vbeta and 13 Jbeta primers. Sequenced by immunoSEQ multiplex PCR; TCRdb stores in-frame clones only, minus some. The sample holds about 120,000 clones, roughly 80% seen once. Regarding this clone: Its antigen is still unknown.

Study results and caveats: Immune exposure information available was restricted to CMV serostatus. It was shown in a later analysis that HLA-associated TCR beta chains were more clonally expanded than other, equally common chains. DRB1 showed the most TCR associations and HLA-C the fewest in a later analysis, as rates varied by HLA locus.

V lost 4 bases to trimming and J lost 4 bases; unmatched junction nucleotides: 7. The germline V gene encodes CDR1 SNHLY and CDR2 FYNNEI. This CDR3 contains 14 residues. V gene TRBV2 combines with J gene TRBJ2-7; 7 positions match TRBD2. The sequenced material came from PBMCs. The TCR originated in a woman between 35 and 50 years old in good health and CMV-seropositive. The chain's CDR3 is CASSGRGVGYEQYF. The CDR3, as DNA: TGTGCCAGCAGTGGACGGGGGGTAGGGTACGAGCAGTACTTC.